The present T cell receptor beta chain was sequenced within a study of T cells in Graves' hyperthyroidism and ophthalmopathy. Study in general: Peripheral blood collection took place at initial diagnosis, before any treatment. Overall study results and limits: Among clonotypes expanded in thyroid above 0.001, most were also found in blood.

This clonotype occurred many times. Its target is unknown. The V gene's germline CDR1 is MDHEN and CDR2 SYDVKM. With 5 bases clipped from V and 4 bases from J, the junction kept 7 bases outside the gene matches. The CDR3 loop spans 16 amino acids. Those patients with uncontrolled infection, other autoimmune disease, pregnancy or lactation were excluded. Cells are PBMCs isolated from around 9.4 ml of fresh blood. The CDR3 regions of TCR beta were amplified from RNA transcripts. Initially, a first-round RT-PCR of the TCR CDR3 employed the HTBI primer set. In TCRdb, the multiplex PCR reads were re-called with MiXCR into one record per CDR3 protein. The sample contains 250,000 or so distinct CDR3 sequences, about 15% of which appear only once.

Sequenced sample: blood. The V call is TRBV28, the J call TRBJ2-1; 11 bases fit TRBD2. This clonotype was obtained from a woman in her 40s with Graves' hyperthyroidism that later progressed to Graves' ophthalmopathy. CDR3 sequence (DNA): TGTGCCAGCAGTCTCACCGGGACTAGCGGATACAATGAGCAGTTCTTC. Translated, it gives CASSLTGTSGYNEQFF.